Sequencing of this T cell receptor (beta chain) was carried out in a study of technical replicates of blood from a handful of donors. CDR1 SNHLY and CDR2 FYNNEI come from the germline V gene. The CDR3 consists of 15 residues. V shed 6 bases and J 7 bases; nucleotides not matched to a gene: 14. Profiling relied on immunoSEQ multiplex PCR, and the TCRdb table lists in-frame clones only, not all of them. The data show tens of thousands of clones, 90% to 95% seen once. The sequence came from a human donor in good health. This chain links TRBV2 with TRBJ2-7; 8 nucleotides line up with TRBD2. Input material: T cells isolated from PBMCs. The CDR3 is CASSGVGAGEGEQYF. Written as DNA, the CDR3 is TGTGCCAGCAGCGGGGTGGGAGCGGGAGAGGGGGAGCAGTACTTC.